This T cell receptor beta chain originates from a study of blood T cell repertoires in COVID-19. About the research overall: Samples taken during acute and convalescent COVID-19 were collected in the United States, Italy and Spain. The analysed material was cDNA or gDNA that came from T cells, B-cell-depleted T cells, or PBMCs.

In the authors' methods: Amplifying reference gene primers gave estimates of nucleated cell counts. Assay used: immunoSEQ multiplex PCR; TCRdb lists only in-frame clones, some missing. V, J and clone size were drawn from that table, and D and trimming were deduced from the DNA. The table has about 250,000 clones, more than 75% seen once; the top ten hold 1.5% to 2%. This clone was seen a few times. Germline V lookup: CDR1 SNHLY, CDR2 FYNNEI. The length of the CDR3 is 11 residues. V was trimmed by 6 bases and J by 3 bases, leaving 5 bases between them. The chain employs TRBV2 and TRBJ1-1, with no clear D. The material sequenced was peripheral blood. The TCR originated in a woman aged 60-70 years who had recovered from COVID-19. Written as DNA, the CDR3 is TGTGCCAGCAGGGAGGACACTGAAGCTTTCTTT. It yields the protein CASREDTEAFF.